Listed here are 20 T cell receptor beta chains from one sample, sequenced in a study of cytomegalovirus exposure and HLA in healthy donors. PCR primers comprised 60 Vbeta and 13 Jbeta primers. The data were produced by immunoSEQ multiplex PCR, yet TCRdb's version contains in-frame clones alone and is incomplete. The sample comprises 100,000 to 150,000 clones, 60% to 85% of which are singletons, and 1.9% rests with the top ten. The sample taken for sequencing was PBMCs. The receptors shown here come from a man aged 45 to 65 in good health and CMV-seronegative.

V is TRBV5-1 and J is TRBJ1-3, with D uncertain. Germline V gene lookup returns CDR1 SGHRS and CDR2 YFSETQ. Trimming took 0 bases from V and 5 from J, leaving 9 bases between them. The CDR3 extends over 14 amino acids. The CDR3: CASSLGASRNTIYF. CDR3 DNA: TGCGCCAGCAGCTTGGGTGCCAGTAGAAACACCATATATTTT.

The chain recombines TRBV9 with TRBJ1-5; 10 bases align to TRBD1. Germline CDR1 SGDLS, CDR2 YYNGEE. This CDR3 is 15 amino acids long. V lost 2 bases and J lost 5; bases outside the gene matches: 4. The CDR3 region is CASSVGGTGDQPQHF. For the CDR3, the DNA is TGTGCCAGCAGCGTGGGAGGGACAGGGGATCAGCCCCAGCATTTT. The complete variable domain, with remaining parts taken from reference TRBV9 and TRBJ1-5, reads DSGVTQTPKHLITATGQRVTLRCSPRSGDLSVYWYQQSLDQGLQFLIQYYNGEERAKGNILERFSAQQFPDLHSELNLSSLELGDSALYFCASSVGGTGDQPQHFGDGTRLSIL.

The chain joins TRBV9 to TRBJ1-3, with 7 bases lining up with TRBD1. The CDR3 covers 13 residues. V trimming: 2 bases; J trimming: 8 bases; junction bases outside the gene matches: 4. The germline CDR1 and CDR2 sequences are SGDLS and YYNGEE. DNA for the CDR3: TGTGCCAGCAGCGTTTCAGGGGGTGACACCATATATTTT. Translation gives CASSVSGGDTIYF. Full variable domain (remainder filled in from reference TRBV9 and TRBJ1-3): DSGVTQTPKHLITATGQRVTLRCSPRSGDLSVYWYQQSLDQGLQFLIQYYNGEERAKGNILERFSAQQFPDLHSELNLSSLELGDSALYFCASSVSGGDTIYFGEGSWLTVV.

V and J are TRBV2 and TRBJ2-2, with 7 nucleotides matching TRBD2. The CDR3 runs to 18 residues. The junction had 16 bases not matched to a gene; V was cut back by 5 bases and J by 4 bases. Germline CDR1 reads SNHLY; CDR2 reads FYNNEI. This CDR3 is CASSRFQPLGGGTGELFF. The CDR3 region has the DNA TGTGCCAGCAGTCGCTTCCAGCCCCTGGGGGGGGGCACCGGGGAGCTGTTTTTT.

V gene TRBV15 combines with J gene TRBJ2-3; 8 bases align to TRBD1. The CDR3 is made up of 13 amino acids. The trim removed 5 bases at V and 4 bases at J, leaving 2 bases unmatched. Germline V CDR1 and CDR2: LNHNV, YYDKDF (reference sequence). As DNA, the CDR3 is TGTGCCACCAGCCTGACAGGGGCAGATACGCAGTATTTT. It codes for CATSLTGADTQYF.

The V and J genes are TRBV6-4 and TRBJ2-3; 12 nucleotides line up with TRBD1. Germline loops: CDR1 MRHNA, CDR2 SNTAGT. Trimming cost V 6 bases and J 4 bases; bases outside gene matches: 5. This CDR3 is 15 amino acids long. Here the CDR3 DNA reads TGTGCCAGCAGCGGGGGACAGGGGGCGGCAGATACGCAGTATTTT. Residues: CASSGGQGAADTQYF.

For the CDR3, the DNA is TGTGCCAGCAGCTTAGATCGTGTGTATCAGCCCCAGCATTTT. It specifies CASSLDRVYQPQHF. The chain recombines TRBV11-2 with TRBJ1-5; no clear D. In germline, CDR1 is SGHAT, CDR2 FQNNGV. V gave up 0 bases and J gave up 5 bases, with 8 bases separating them. CDR3 length equals 14 residues.

The chain has TRBV19 and TRBJ1-5; tentatively, D is TRBD1 (6 bases). V lost 5 bases and J 7 bases, leaving 21 bases between the germline ends. Germline V gene data show CDR1 as LNHDA and CDR2 as SQIVND (reference sequence). CDR3 length equals 16 residues. The CDR3 loop reads CASSSTAGVQQQPQHF. CDR3 in DNA: TGTGCCAGTAGTTCAACAGCAGGGGTCCAACAACAGCCCCAGCATTTT.

This clone was counted once. V is TRBV13 and J is TRBJ2-3, with unresolved D. The germline V and J ends were trimmed by 5 bases and 5 bases, with 5 bases remaining between them. The CDR3 is 11 residues long. Germline-derived CDR1 and CDR2 are PRHDT and FYEKMQ (reference sequence). CDR3 sequence: CASSPKDTQYF. DNA of the CDR3: TGTGCCAGCAGCCCCAAAGATACGCAGTATTTT.

The chain uses TRBV7-9 and TRBJ2-1; D not resolved. The CDR3 sequence is 15 residues long. Trimming took off 3 bases at V and 0 bases at J, with 9 bases between the two ends. Per germline, CDR1 SEHNR and CDR2 FQNEAQ (reference sequence). CDR3 coding DNA: TGTGCCAGCAGCTTGGATTTAGCCTCCTACAATGAGCAGTTCTTC. Its protein product is CASSLDLASYNEQFF.

This clone was seen only a few times. The chain joins TRBV4-1 to TRBJ2-3; TRBD2 agrees at 9 bases. After removal of 0 bases from V and 6 bases from J, the junction contained 7 bases not matched to a gene. The CDR3 sequence is 16 residues long. Germline loops: CDR1 MGHRA, CDR2 YSYEKL. CDR3 DNA sequence: TGCGCCAGCAGCCAAGAGTCAATAGCGGGGGCCGATACGCAGTATTTT. Its protein is CASSQESIAGADTQYF.

The chain employs TRBV11-3 and TRBJ2-5, with TRBD2 as a possible D gene (6 bases). This CDR3 is built from 17 residues. Per the germline V gene, CDR1 is SGHNT and CDR2 is YENEEA. Trimming stripped 1 base from V and 5 bases from J, with 20 bases between. The CDR3 spells CASSLGQEGGEEETQYF. As DNA, the CDR3 is TGTGCCAGCAGCTTAGGGCAGGAAGGCGGGGAAGAGGAGACCCAGTACTTC.

This sequence joins TRBV30 and TRBJ1-1, with D uncertain. The germline gives CDR1 GTSNPN, CDR2 SVGIG (reference sequence). Trimming took 2 bases from V and 1 from J, leaving 8 bases between them. The CDR3 consists of 13 residues. The CDR3 nucleotides are TGTGCCTGGAGTCAGGCAGGGAACACTGAAGCTTTCTTT. Translated: CAWSQAGNTEAFF.

This chain joins TRBV21-1 and TRBJ1-1; TRBD1, the table's D call, was not compared with the DNA. TRBV21-1 is described as a pseudogene. The CDR3 runs to 18 residues. The CDR3: CASSSRTTGFTTNTEAFF. The DNA for the CDR3 is TGTGCCAGCAGCAGTCGCACGACAGGGTTTACCACGAACACTGAAGCTTTCTTT.

This rearrangement joins TRBV5-5 to TRBJ1-2; 8 nucleotides align to TRBD1. The germline V gene has CDR1 SGHKS and CDR2 YYEKEE (reference sequence). CDR3 size: 14 residues. Losses at the gene ends were 1 base for V and 6 bases for J; bases not matched to a gene: 5. For the CDR3, the DNA is TGTGCCAGCAGCTTGCTCCCAGGGGGCCATGGCTACACCTTC. It translates to CASSLLPGGHGYTF.

The gene calls are TRBV11-2 and TRBJ2-2; 11 bases agree with TRBD2. CDR1 and CDR2 from the germline V gene are SGHAT and FQNNGV. With V trimmed by 6 bases and J by 9 bases, 9 bases remained unmatched. CDR3 length: 15 residues. This CDR3 is CASRAGTSGGRELFF. The CDR3 DNA reads as TGTGCCAGCAGAGCCGGGACTAGCGGTGGGAGGGAGCTGTTTTTT.

V gene TRBV6-6 combines with J gene TRBJ2-3; 8 nucleotides agree with TRBD1. CDR1 MNHNY and CDR2 SVGAGI come from the germline V gene (reference sequence). The V segment lost 0 bases and the J segment 6 bases; nucleotides outside the gene matches: 2. The CDR3 is made up of 14 amino acids. CDR3 region: CASSYSTGVDTQYF. In DNA, the CDR3 is TGTGCCAGCAGTTACTCGACAGGGGTGGATACGCAGTATTTT.

This chain links TRBV19 with TRBJ1-4; a possible D gene is TRBD1 (5 bases). The CDR3 is made up of 15 amino acids. The germline V and J ends were trimmed by 10 bases and 4 bases, with 19 bases remaining between them. Germline V gives CDR1 LNHDA, CDR2 SQIVND (reference sequence). CDR3 nucleotides: TGTGCCACCACAGTAGGGCAGGGTGTTAATGAAAAACTGTTTTTT. Its translation is CATTVGQGVNEKLFF.

The rearrangement joins TRBV7-2 to TRBJ2-5, with TRBD2 identical over 9 bases. J gave up 4 bases and V 1 base, and 4 bases lay outside the gene matches. CDR1 and CDR2 from the germline V gene are SGHTA and FQGNSA. CDR3 size: 15 residues. The CDR3 sequence is CASSLVGLATETQYF. As DNA, the CDR3 is TGTGCCAGCAGCTTAGTCGGACTAGCGACAGAGACCCAGTACTTC.

A few counts support this clone. The chain links TRBV19 to TRBJ2-1, with 8 positions matching TRBD2. Germline loops: CDR1 LNHDA, CDR2 SQIVND (reference sequence). The V gene end was trimmed by 4 bases and the J gene end by 2 bases; junction bases not matched to a gene: 7. This CDR3 contains 16 residues. In nucleotides, the CDR3 is TGTGCCAGTAGTACGCGGACTAGCCGTGCCTACAATGAGCAGTTCTTC. Its translation: CASSTRTSRAYNEQFF.